A selection of T cell receptor beta chains follows, all from one sample in a study of blood T cell repertoires in COVID-19. Sequenced by immunoSEQ multiplex PCR; TCRdb stores in-frame clones only, minus some. Here the sample spans 70,000 to 90,000 clones, around 85% being singletons. Sequenced: peripheral blood. These receptors originate from a man aged 65 to 79 with acute or convalescent COVID-19. CDR3s include the opening cysteine and the closing phenylalanine or tryptophan. D genes are given only for firm matches. Size is stated for part of the rows, as once, few or many counts, or as a class when the clone is expanded.

j_gene,abundance,len,v_gene,d_gene,CDR3nt,CDR3aa
TRBJ1-2,NA,13,TRBV7-2,NA,TGTGCCAGCAGCTTAGGAACAGGCGATGGCTACACCTTC,CASSLGTGDGYTF
TRBJ2-5,once,16,TRBV18,TRBD2,TGTGCCAGCTCACCACCGGTACTAGCGGGTCCAGAGACCCAGTACTTC,CASSPPVLAGPETQYF
TRBJ2-3,NA,15,TRBV2,TRBD1,TGTGCCAGCAGAGAGGGACAGGGAGGGTCAGATACGCAGTATTTT,CASREGQGGSDTQYF
TRBJ1-4,NA,15,TRBV19,NA,TGTGCCAGTAGTAGACCAGGAGGGATGGTTGAAAAACTGTTTTTT,CASSRPGGMVEKLFF
TRBJ2-1,NA,13,TRBV19,NA,TGTGCCAGTAGTATATCCAGTCCTGCTGAGCAGTTCTTC,CASSISSPAEQFF
TRBJ2-2,NA,16,TRBV2,TRBD1,TGTGCCAGCAGTACCGGGACAGGGGCAGGAACCGGGGAGCTGTTTTTT,CASSTGTGAGTGELFF
TRBJ2-5,NA,16,TRBV9,NA,TGTGCCAGCAGCTATGACAACGGCGGGGAGCAAGAGACCCAGTACTTC,CASSYDNGGEQETQYF
TRBJ2-3,NA,16,TRBV3-1/TRBV3-2,TRBD2,TGTGCCAGCAGCCAACGCGTAGCGGGGGAATCAGATACGCAGTATTTT,CASSQRVAGESDTQYF
TRBJ1-1,few,14,TRBV2,NA,TGTGCCAGCAGTGACGTGGACATAACCCCTGAAGCTTTCTTT,CASSDVDITPEAFF
TRBJ1-1,NA,12,TRBV19,NA,TGTGCCAGTAGGGGACAGAACACTGAAGCTTTCTTT,CASRGQNTEAFF
TRBJ1-5,once,15,TRBV7-2,NA,TGTGCCAGCAGCCCACAAGGCGCGGTCAATCAGCCCCAGCATTTT,CASSPQGAVNQPQHF